One and the same sample provided the 6 T cell receptor beta chains below, sequenced in a study of T cells and Merkel cell carcinoma outcomes. Profiled with immunoSEQ multiplex PCR; TCRdb holds only in-frame clones, not every one. The sample contains about 15,000 clones, around nine tenths of which appear only once. Sequencing was performed on tumor tissue from Merkel cell carcinoma. The source is a human donor with Merkel cell carcinoma.

This clone has just a few counts. The rearrangement links TRBV30 to TRBJ2-1; D ambiguous. The CDR3 extends over 14 amino acids. Trimming removed 1 base from V and 0 bases from J, with 7 bases in between. Germline V gene lookup returns CDR1 GTSNPN and CDR2 SVGIG (reference sequence). CDR3 nucleotides: TGTGCCTGGAGTGGTGGCGGCTCCTACAATGAGCAGTTCTTC. It encodes CAWSGGGSYNEQFF.

The rearrangement uses TRBV2 and TRBJ2-4; 8 nucleotides align to TRBD2. CDR1 SNHLY and CDR2 FYNNEI come from the germline V gene. The CDR3 consists of 17 residues. Trimming took 0 bases from V and 6 from J; bases not matched to a gene: 10. The DNA for the CDR3 is TGTGCCAGCAGTGAAGCGCTACTACGGGAGGGTGGAAACATTCAGTACTTC. This encodes CASSEALLREGGNIQYF.

This clone occurred once. The rearrangement links TRBV6-4 to TRBJ2-7; TRBD2 matches 8 bases. Looked up from germline, CDR1 is MRHNA and CDR2 is SNTAGT. Germline trimming cut 6 bases from V and 3 bases from J; bases unmatched to any gene: 13. The CDR3 is made up of 16 amino acids. Here the CDR3 DNA reads TGTGCCAGCAGGGTTTGGTCCGGGAGGGGAAACTACGAGCAGTACTTC. As protein: CASRVWSGRGNYEQYF.

This clone was seen a few times. The chain couples TRBV5-4 to TRBJ1-6; TRBD1 aligns across 7 bases. V gave up 0 bases and J gave up 7 bases; unmatched junction bases: 4. CDR1 and CDR2 from the germline V gene are SGHNT and YYREEE (reference sequence). This CDR3 has 15 amino acids. CDR3 protein: CASSLADRRNSPLHF. The CDR3 region has the DNA TGTGCCAGCAGCTTGGCGGACAGGAGGAATTCACCCCTCCACTTT.

The chain recombines TRBV27 with TRBJ1-4; D uncertain. CDR3 length equals 14 residues. Germline values: CDR1 MNHEY, CDR2 SMNVEV (reference sequence). Trimming shortened V by 5 bases and J by 1 base, and 8 bases separated the two germline ends. The CDR3 reads CASSPWGTNEKLFF. CDR3 nucleotide sequence: TGTGCCAGCAGTCCCTGGGGAACTAATGAAAAACTGTTTTTT.

Notes on this clone: Germline and junction disagree at one end, which may indicate a read error. This sequence joins TRBV7-8 and TRBJ1-4; no firm D call. This CDR3 has 12 residues. The germline V gene has CDR1 SGHVS and CDR2 FQNEAQ. Here the CDR3 reads CASSTSIGKASF. Written as DNA, the CDR3 is TGTGCCAGCAGCACGAGTATCGGGAAAGCATCGTTT.